This note documents a single TCR beta chain sequence. Its antigen is not known. CDR3 size: 15 residues. This sample is drawn from a study of pediatric ulcerative colitis. Study outcomes and limitations: Blood-rectal clonal overlap within each person was significantly higher in ulcerative colitis patients than controls. Clonal expansions reduced rectal repertoire diversity in acute severe colitis. Repertoires came from total lymphocyte DNA, not specific subsets.

One to two pinch biopsies were taken from the rectum during colonoscopy. TCRdb keeps only in-frame clones here, not all; method: immunoSEQ multiplex PCR. Of about 35,000 clones listed, about 81% are singletons. This clonotype was sampled from a boy aged 10-17 years with mild ulcerative colitis. The chain recombines TRBV21-1 with TRBJ2-1; the table's D gene call, TRBD2, was not cross checked with the DNA. TRBV21-1 is noted as a pseudogene. Sequences were obtained from gut tissue. The CDR3 here is CASTPPAGAYNEQFF. The DNA for the CDR3 is TGTGCCAGCACCCCCCCAGCGGGGGCCTACAATGAGCAGTTCTTC.